Listed below are T cell receptor beta chains from one sample, sequenced in a study of cytomegalovirus exposure and HLA in healthy donors. Assay used: immunoSEQ multiplex PCR; TCRdb lists only in-frame clones, some missing. The repertoire includes under 200,000 clones, over 75% of them detected once, and 3.5% to 4% sits in the top ten. Sequenced: PBMCs. These receptors all come from a man aged 45-65 years in good health and CMV-seronegative. The CDR3 runs from the conserved cysteine through the conserved F or W. The D gene is left open where the match is weak. Rows give clone size only sometimes, using once, few, many, or a class for an expanded clone.

clone_size	v_call	d_call	j_call	cdr3_aa	cdr3_nt
-	TRBV6-5	TRBD1	TRBJ2-7	CASSPGTGVPYEQYF	TGTGCCAGTTCGCCCGGGACAGGGGTACCCTACGAGCAGTACTTC
-	TRBV5-6	-	TRBJ1-2	CASSLDRVGGYTF	TGTGCCAGCAGCTTGGACAGGGTAGGCGGCTACACCTTC
-	TRBV2	TRBD1	TRBJ1-4	CASSGGQGAIYEKLFF	TGTGCCAGCAGTGGGGGACAGGGGGCGATTTATGAAAAACTGTTTTTT
-	TRBV19	-	TRBJ2-1	CASSIGLRRDNEQFF	TGTGCCAGTAGTATAGGCCTTCGGAGAGACAATGAGCAGTTCTTC
-	TRBV4-1	-	TRBJ2-2	CASSQDLRGTGELFF	TGCGCCAGCAGCCAAGATCTAAGGGGGACCGGGGAGCTGTTTTTT
-	TRBV5-1	TRBD1	TRBJ2-2	CASSQPKTGGPTGELFF	TGCGCCAGCAGCCAACCCAAGACAGGGGGCCCCACCGGGGAGCTGTTTTTT
-	TRBV5-1	-	TRBJ2-1	CASSLDAGSLVQFF	TGCGCCAGCAGCTTGGATGCAGGCTCGCTGGTGCAGTTCTTC
-	TRBV4-3	-	TRBJ2-3	CASSQSVPGTDTQYF	TGCGCCAGCAGCCAAAGTGTTCCAGGGACAGATACGCAGTATTTT
-	TRBV7-2	-	TRBJ2-7	CASSLGSYEQYF	TGTGCCAGCAGCCTGGGGAGCTACGAGCAGTACTTC
-	TRBV11-2	-	TRBJ2-6	CASSLSTWHPSGANVLTF	TGTGCCAGCAGCTTATCAACATGGCACCCCTCTGGGGCCAACGTCCTGACTTTC
-	TRBV7-6	-	TRBJ2-5	CASSLEGARETQYF	TGTGCCAGCAGCTTAGAAGGGGCGAGGGAGACCCAGTACTTC
-	TRBV27	TRBD1	TRBJ2-7	CASSLGQGAYEQYF	TGTGCCAGCAGTCTGGGACAGGGGGCTTACGAGCAGTACTTC
-	TRBV27	-	TRBJ1-1	CASSPAGLGFGTEAFF	TGTGCCAGCAGTCCTGCGGGACTTGGGTTCGGCACTGAAGCTTTCTTT
-	TRBV7-9	-	TRBJ2-4	CSSSLSGAPTKNIQYF	TGTTCCAGCAGCTTATCAGGGGCCCCGACCAAAAACATTCAGTACTTC
once	TRBV7-2	TRBD1	TRBJ2-7	CASSLATGSYEQYF	TGTGCCAGCAGCTTAGCGACAGGGTCCTACGAGCAGTACTTC
-	TRBV7-2	TRBD1	TRBJ2-6	CASSLGGQGGSGANVLTF	TGTGCCAGCAGCTTAGGCGGACAGGGCGGCTCTGGGGCCAACGTCCTGACTTTC
-	TRBV7-9	-	TRBJ2-5	CASSPLYLGETQYF	TGTGCCAGCAGCCCTCTTTATCTCGGAGAGACCCAGTACTTC
few	TRBV18	TRBD2	TRBJ2-5	CASSLGLAGGPYQETQYF	TGTGCCAGCTCACTGGGACTAGCGGGGGGTCCCTACCAAGAGACCCAGTACTTC
-	TRBV7-9	-	TRBJ1-1	CASSLGRNLLGEAFF	TGTGCCAGCAGCCTGGGGAGGAACCTTTTGGGTGAAGCTTTCTTT
-	TRBV10-1	-	TRBJ2-5	CASCPCRRVQETQYF	TGCGCCAGCTGTCCGTGTAGGAGGGTCCAAGAGACCCAGTACTTC
-	TRBV4-1	-	TRBJ2-7	CASSSKVGGEQYF	TGCGCCAGCAGCTCCAAGGTCGGCGGCGAGCAGTACTTC
-	TRBV11-3	-	TRBJ2-7	CASSQQGGSYEQYF	TGTGCCAGCAGTCAGCAGGGGGGCTCCTACGAGCAGTACTTC
-	TRBV6-5	TRBD1	TRBJ1-5	CASSRTGGRDQPQHF	TGTGCCAGCAGTCGTACAGGGGGCCGCGATCAGCCCCAGCATTTT
-	TRBV13	TRBD1	TRBJ1-1	CASSPTLGQGDTEAFF	TGTGCCAGCAGCCCTACCCTTGGACAGGGGGATACTGAAGCTTTCTTT
few	TRBV4-3	TRBD2	TRBJ2-7	CASSLDSGAEQYF	TGCGCCAGCAGCCTGGATAGCGGGGCCGAGCAGTACTTC
few	TRBV7-2	-	TRBJ1-1	CASSLGGRTRGAFF	TGTGCCAGCAGCTTGGGAGGCCGAACCCGGGGAGCTTTCTTT
-	TRBV7-9	TRBD1	TRBJ1-5	CSSTSRQGVNQPQHF	TGTTCCAGCACCTCGCGGCAGGGGGTCAATCAGCCCCAGCATTTT
-	TRBV27	-	TRBJ2-1	CASSSGQIDADEQFF	TGTGCCAGCAGTTCCGGACAGATAGATGCAGATGAGCAGTTCTTC
-	TRBV27	-	TRBJ1-2	CASRFLAAEFYGYTF	TGTGCCAGCAGATTCTTGGCAGCGGAATTCTATGGCTACACCTTC
-	TRBV7-2	-	TRBJ1-2	CASTDPGLTYGYTF	TGTGCCAGCACCGACCCGGGACTAACCTATGGCTACACCTTC
-	TRBV29-1	-	TRBJ2-2	CSVVQGGNTGELFF	TGCAGCGTTGTACAGGGTGGGAACACCGGGGAGCTGTTTTTT
-	TRBV6-1	-	TRBJ2-1	CASSGPSAAYNEQFF	TGTGCCAGCAGTGGCCCCTCAGCGGCTTACAATGAGCAGTTCTTC
-	TRBV7-2	-	TRBJ1-2	CASSMDSNYGYTF	TGTGCCAGCAGCATGGACAGTAACTATGGCTACACCTTC
-	TRBV7-6	-	TRBJ2-7	CASSPHPGVSYEQYF	TGTGCCAGCAGCCCACACCCGGGGGTCTCCTACGAGCAGTACTTC
-	TRBV7-8	-	TRBJ1-2	CASSVIGGANYGYTF	TGTGCCAGCAGCGTCATAGGGGGGGCGAACTATGGCTACACCTTC
-	TRBV6-5	-	TRBJ1-6	CASSYGALQALHF	TGTGCCAGCAGTTACGGGGCCCTTCAGGCCCTCCACTTT
few	TRBV7-2	-	TRBJ1-5	CASSLDHSSNQPQHF	TGTGCCAGCAGCTTAGATCATAGTAGCAATCAGCCCCAGCATTTT
-	TRBV6-5	-	TRBJ2-7	CASSFAGLPYEQYF	TGTGCCAGCAGTTTCGCAGGGCTGCCCTACGAGCAATACTTC
once	TRBV4-3	TRBD2	TRBJ2-1	CASSQPGLGTEQFF	TGCGCCAGCAGCCAACCGGGACTAGGGACCGAGCAGTTCTTC
-	TRBV19	-	TRBJ2-7	CASSIKQGRYEQYF	TGTGCCAGTAGTATCAAACAGGGCAGGTACGAGCAGTACTTC
-	TRBV7-2	TRBD2	TRBJ2-5	CASSFHGLAGGKETQYF	TGTGCCAGCAGCTTCCATGGACTAGCGGGGGGGAAAGAGACCCAGTACTTC
few	TRBV7-9	-	TRBJ1-1	CASSSYTHIEAFF	TGTGCCAGCAGCTCGTACACCCATATTGAAGCTTTCTTT
few	TRBV4-1	-	TRBJ1-6	CASSQFQGNRNSPLHF	TGCGCCAGCAGCCAATTCCAGGGTAATCGTAATTCACCCCTCCACTTT
-	TRBV19	TRBD1	TRBJ2-7	CASSQGAGGLNAYEQYF	TGTGCCAGTAGTCAAGGGGCAGGGGGCTTAAATGCCTACGAGCAGTACTTC
-	TRBV2	-	TRBJ2-3	CASSEGLIARDTQYF	TGTGCCAGCAGTGAAGGCCTAATCGCAAGAGATACGCAGTATTTT
few	TRBV7-8	TRBD2	TRBJ2-1	CASTLAGVTYNEQFF	TGTGCCAGCACACTAGCGGGTGTAACCTACAATGAGCAGTTCTTC
-	TRBV6-1	-	TRBJ1-2	CASKRVGGHYGYTF	TGTGCCAGCAAGCGAGTCGGGGGGCACTATGGCTACACCTTC
-	TRBV10-3	TRBD1	TRBJ1-5	CAISESWDRYNQPQHF	TGTGCCATCAGTGAGTCGTGGGACAGGTACAATCAGCCCCAGCATTTT
-	TRBV5-1	-	TRBJ1-1	CASRVLQNTEAFF	TGCGCCAGCCGCGTTTTGCAGAACACTGAAGCTTTCTTT
-	TRBV27	TRBD1	TRBJ1-4	CASSTRDRGQTNEKLFF	TGTGCCAGCAGTACTAGGGATAGGGGGCAAACCAATGAAAAACTGTTTTTT
-	TRBV5-6	-	TRBJ1-3	CASSGGREGSSGNTIYF	TGTGCCAGCAGCGGAGGCCGAGAGGGAAGCTCTGGAAACACCATATATTTT